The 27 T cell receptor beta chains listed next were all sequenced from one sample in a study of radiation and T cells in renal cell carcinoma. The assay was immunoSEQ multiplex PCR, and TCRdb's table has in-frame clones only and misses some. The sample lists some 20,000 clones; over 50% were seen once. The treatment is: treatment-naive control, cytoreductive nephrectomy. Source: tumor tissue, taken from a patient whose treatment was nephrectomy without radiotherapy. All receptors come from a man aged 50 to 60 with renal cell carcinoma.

The CDR3 DNA follows: TGCAGCGTTGAAGGGGAGGGGGGCATGAACACTGAAGCTTTCTTT. Amino acids: CSVEGEGGMNTEAFF. The chain couples TRBV29-1 to TRBJ1-1; maybe TRBD1 (6 bases). V gave up 1 base and J gave up 0 bases, with 12 bases separating them. This CDR3 has 15 amino acids. Germline V lookup: CDR1 SQVTM, CDR2 ANQGSEA.

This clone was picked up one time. The CDR3 bases are TGTGCCAGCAGTCGGGGAGGGGTAGAGACCCAGTACTTC. Its translation: CASSRGGVETQYF. The chain carries TRBV27 and TRBJ2-5, with 7 nucleotides matching TRBD2. J gave up 4 bases and V 5 bases, and 4 bases lay outside the gene matches. CDR3 size: 13 residues. The germline gives CDR1 MNHEY, CDR2 SMNVEV (reference sequence).

The chain's CDR3 is CASSLGTGPADTQYF. Here the CDR3 DNA reads TGTGCCAGCAGCTTAGGAACAGGGCCCGCAGATACGCAGTATTTT. The chain carries TRBV13 and TRBJ2-3; D possibly corresponds to TRBD1 (6 bases). This CDR3 is built from 15 residues. Trimming left V 0 bases short and J 4 bases short, with 11 bases between. The germline V gene encodes CDR1 PRHDT and CDR2 FYEKMQ (reference sequence).

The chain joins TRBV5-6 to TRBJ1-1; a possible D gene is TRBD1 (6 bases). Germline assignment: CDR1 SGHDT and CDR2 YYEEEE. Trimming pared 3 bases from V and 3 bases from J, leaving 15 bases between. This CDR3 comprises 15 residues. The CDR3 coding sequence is TGTGCCAGCAGCTGGGGCAGGGGAGTACACACTGAAGCTTTCTTT. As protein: CASSWGRGVHTEAFF.

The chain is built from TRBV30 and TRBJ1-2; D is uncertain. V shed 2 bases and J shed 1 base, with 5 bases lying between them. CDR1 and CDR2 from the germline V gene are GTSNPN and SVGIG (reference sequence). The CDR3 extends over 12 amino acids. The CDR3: CAWSKGNYGYTF. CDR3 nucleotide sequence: TGTGCCTGGAGTAAGGGTAACTATGGCTACACCTTC.

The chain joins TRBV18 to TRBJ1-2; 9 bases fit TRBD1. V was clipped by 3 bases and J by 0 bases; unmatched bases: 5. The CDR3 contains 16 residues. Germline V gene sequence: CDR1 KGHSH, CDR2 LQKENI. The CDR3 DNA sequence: TGTGCCAGCTCACCCGGACAGGGGAACTCTAACTATGGCTACACCTTC. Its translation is CASSPGQGNSNYGYTF.

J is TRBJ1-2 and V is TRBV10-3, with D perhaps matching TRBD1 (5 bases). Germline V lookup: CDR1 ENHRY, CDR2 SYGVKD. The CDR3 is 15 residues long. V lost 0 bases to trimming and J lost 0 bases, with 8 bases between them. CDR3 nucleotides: TGTGCCATCAGTGAGTCGGGGCAGGCTAACTATGGCTACACCTTC. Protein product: CAISESGQANYGYTF.

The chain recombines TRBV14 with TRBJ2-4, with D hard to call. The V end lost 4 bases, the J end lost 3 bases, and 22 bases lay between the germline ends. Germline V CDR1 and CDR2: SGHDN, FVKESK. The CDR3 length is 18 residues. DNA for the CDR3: TGTGCCAGCAGCCTGACAAGCAGTAGGGCCTTCGTCAAAAACATTCAGTACTTC. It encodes CASSLTSSRAFVKNIQYF. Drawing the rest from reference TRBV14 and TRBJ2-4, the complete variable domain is EAGVTQFPSHSVIEKGQTVTLRCDPISGHDNLYWYRRVMGKEIKFLLHFVKESKQDESGMPNNRFLAERTGGTYSTLKVQPAELEDSGVYFCASSLTSSRAFVKNIQYFGAGTRLSVL.

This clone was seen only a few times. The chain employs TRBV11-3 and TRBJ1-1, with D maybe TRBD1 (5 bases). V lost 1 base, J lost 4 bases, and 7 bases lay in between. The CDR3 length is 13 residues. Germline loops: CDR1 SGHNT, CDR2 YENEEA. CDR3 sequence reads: CASSLAGTTEAFF. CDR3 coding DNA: TGTGCCAGCAGCTTAGCCGGGACCACTGAAGCTTTCTTT.

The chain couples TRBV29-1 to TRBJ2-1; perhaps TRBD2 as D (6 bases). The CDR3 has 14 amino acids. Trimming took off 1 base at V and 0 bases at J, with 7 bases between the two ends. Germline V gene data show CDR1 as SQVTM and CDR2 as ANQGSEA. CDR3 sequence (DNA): TGCAGCGTTGAAGGGACTAACTCCTACAATGAGCAGTTCTTC. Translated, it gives CSVEGTNSYNEQFF.

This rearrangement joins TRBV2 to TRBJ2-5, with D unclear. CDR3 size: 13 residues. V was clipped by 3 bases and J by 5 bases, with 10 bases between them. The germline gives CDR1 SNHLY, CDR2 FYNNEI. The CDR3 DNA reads TGTGCCAGCAGTGAGTCAGGCTCGGAGACCCAGTACTTC. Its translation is CASSESGSETQYF.

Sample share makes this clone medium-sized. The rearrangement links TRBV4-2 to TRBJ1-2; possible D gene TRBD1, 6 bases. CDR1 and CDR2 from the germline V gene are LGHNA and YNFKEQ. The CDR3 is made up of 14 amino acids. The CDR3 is CAVSGGGFGYGYTF. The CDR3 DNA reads TGTGCAGTATCGGGAGGGGGTTTTGGCTATGGCTACACCTTC.

For the CDR3, the DNA is TGTGCCAGCAGCTTAACGAGGAGGGGGCGAAATCAAGAGCAGTTCTTC. Amino acids: CASSLTRRGRNQEQFF. The gene calls are TRBV7-3 and TRBJ2-1, with D possibly TRBD1 on 7 matching bases. V shed 0 bases and J shed 10 bases, with 19 bases lying between them. This CDR3 comprises 16 residues. Germline CDR1 and CDR2: SGHTA and FQGTGA.

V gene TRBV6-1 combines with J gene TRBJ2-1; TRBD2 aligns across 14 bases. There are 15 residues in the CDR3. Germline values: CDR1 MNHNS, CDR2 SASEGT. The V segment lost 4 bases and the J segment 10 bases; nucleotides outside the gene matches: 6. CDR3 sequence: CASSAGTSGRLEQFF. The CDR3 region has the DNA TGTGCCAGCAGTGCCGGGACTAGCGGGAGACTCGAGCAGTTCTTC.

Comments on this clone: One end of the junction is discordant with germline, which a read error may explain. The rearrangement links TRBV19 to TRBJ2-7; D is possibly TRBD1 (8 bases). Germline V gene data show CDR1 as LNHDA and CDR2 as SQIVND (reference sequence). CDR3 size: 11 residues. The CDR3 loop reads CASSGGDRLIF. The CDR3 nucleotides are TGTGCCAGTAGTGGGGGGGACAGGCTGATTTTC.

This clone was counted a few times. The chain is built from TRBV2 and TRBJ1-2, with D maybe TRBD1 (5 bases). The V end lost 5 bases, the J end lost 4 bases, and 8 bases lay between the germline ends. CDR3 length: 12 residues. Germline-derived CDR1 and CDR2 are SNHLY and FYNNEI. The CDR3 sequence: CASSITGYGYTF. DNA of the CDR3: TGTGCCAGCAGTATAACAGGCTATGGCTACACCTTC. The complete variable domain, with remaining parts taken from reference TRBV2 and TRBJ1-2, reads EPEVTQTPSHQVTQMGQEVILRCVPISNHLYFYWYRQILGQKVEFLVSFYNNEISEKSEIFDDQFSVERPDGSNFTLKIRSTKLEDSAMYFCASSITGYGYTFGSGTRLTVV.

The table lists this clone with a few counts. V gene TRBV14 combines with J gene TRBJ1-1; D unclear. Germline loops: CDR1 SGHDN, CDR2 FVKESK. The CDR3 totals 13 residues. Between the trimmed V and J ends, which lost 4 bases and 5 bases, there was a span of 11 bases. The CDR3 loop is CASSRGTETEAFF. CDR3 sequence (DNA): TGTGCCAGCAGCCGCGGTACGGAAACTGAAGCTTTCTTT. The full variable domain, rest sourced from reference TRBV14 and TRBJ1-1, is EAGVTQFPSHSVIEKGQTVTLRCDPISGHDNLYWYRRVMGKEIKFLLHFVKESKQDESGMPNNRFLAERTGGTYSTLKVQPAELEDSGVYFCASSRGTETEAFFGQGTRLTVV.

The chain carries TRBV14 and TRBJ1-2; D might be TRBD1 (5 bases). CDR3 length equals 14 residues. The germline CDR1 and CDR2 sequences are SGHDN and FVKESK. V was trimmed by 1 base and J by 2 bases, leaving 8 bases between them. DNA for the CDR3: TGTGCCAGCAGCCAAGCAGGGTCGAACTATGGCTACACCTTC. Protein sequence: CASSQAGSNYGYTF. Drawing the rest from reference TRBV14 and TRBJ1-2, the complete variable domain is EAGVTQFPSHSVIEKGQTVTLRCDPISGHDNLYWYRRVMGKEIKFLLHFVKESKQDESGMPNNRFLAERTGGTYSTLKVQPAELEDSGVYFCASSQAGSNYGYTFGSGTRLTVV.

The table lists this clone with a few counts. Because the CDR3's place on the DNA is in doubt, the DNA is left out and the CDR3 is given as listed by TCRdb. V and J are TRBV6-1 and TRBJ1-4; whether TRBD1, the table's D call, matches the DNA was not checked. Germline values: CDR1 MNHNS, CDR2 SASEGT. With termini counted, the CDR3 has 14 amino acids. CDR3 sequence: CASILDRDNEKLFF.

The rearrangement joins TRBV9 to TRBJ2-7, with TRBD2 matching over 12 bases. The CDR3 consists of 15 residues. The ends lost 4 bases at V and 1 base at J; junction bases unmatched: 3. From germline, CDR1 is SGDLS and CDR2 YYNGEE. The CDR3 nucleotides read TGTGCCAGCAGCCCTACTAGCGGGAGGTCCTACGAGCAGTACTTC. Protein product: CASSPTSGRSYEQYF.

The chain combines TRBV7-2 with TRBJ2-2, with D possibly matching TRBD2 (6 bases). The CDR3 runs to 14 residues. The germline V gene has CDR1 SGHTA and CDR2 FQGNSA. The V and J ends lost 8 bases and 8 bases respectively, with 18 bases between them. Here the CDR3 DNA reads TGTGCCAGCGGCCAACTAGCAGCATGGGGGGAGCTGTTTTTT. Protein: CASGQLAAWGELFF.

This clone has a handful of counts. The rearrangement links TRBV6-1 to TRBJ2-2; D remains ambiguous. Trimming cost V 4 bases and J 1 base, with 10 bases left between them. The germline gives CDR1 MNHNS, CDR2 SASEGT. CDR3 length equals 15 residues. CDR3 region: CASSGRTVNTGELFF. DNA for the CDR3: TGTGCCAGCAGTGGGCGAACAGTGAACACCGGGGAGCTGTTTTTT.

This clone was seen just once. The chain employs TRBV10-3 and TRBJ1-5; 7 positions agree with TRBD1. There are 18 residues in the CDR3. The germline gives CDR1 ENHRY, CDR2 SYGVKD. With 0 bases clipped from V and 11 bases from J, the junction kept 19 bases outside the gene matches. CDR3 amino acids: CAISESIPRGRGKMAQHF. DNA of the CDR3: TGTGCCATCAGTGAGTCGATACCAAGGGGCAGGGGGAAGATGGCCCAGCATTTT.

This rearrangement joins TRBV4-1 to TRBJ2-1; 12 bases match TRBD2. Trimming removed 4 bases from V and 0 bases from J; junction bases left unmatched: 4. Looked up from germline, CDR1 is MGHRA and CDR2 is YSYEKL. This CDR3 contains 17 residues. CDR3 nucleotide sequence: TGCGCCAGCAGCCGGGGACTAGCGGGTTACTCCTACAATGAGCAGTTCTTC. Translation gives CASSRGLAGYSYNEQFF.

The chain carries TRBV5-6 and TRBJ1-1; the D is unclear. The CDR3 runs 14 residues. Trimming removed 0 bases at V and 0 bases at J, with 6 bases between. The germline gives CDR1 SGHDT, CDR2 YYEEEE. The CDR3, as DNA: TGTGCCAGCAGCTTGGGGACCTTGAACACTGAAGCTTTCTTT. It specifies CASSLGTLNTEAFF.

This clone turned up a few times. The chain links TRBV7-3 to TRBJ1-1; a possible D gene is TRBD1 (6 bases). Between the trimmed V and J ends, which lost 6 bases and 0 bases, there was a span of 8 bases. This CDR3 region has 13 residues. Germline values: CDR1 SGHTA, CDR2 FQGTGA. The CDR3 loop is CASSSGVNTEAFF. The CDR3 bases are TGTGCCAGCAGTTCAGGGGTGAACACTGAAGCTTTCTTT.

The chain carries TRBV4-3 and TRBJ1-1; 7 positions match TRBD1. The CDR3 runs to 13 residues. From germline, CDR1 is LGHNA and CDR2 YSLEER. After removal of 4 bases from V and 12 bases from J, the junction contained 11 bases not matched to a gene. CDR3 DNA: TGCGCCAGCAGCCTCGACAGGGTGGCACGGACTTTCTTT. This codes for CASSLDRVARTFF.